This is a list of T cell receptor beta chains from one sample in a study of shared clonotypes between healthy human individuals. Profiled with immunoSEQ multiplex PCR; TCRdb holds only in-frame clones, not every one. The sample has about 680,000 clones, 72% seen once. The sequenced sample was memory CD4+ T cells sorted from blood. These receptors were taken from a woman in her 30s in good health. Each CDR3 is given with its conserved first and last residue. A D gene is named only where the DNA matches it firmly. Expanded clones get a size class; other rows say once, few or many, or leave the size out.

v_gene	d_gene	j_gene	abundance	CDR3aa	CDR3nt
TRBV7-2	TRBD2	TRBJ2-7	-	CASSLGLASFSYEQYF	TGTGCCAGCAGCCTAGGACTAGCGAGCTTCTCCTACGAGCAGTACTTC
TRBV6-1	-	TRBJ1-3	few	CASSFADSGNTIYF	TGTGCCAGCAGTTTTGCTGACTCTGGAAACACCATATATTTT
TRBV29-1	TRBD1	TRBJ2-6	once	CSVQGQGNGANVLTF	TGCAGCGTGCAGGGACAGGGGAACGGGGCCAACGTCCTGACTTTC
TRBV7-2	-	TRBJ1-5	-	CASSLDGRYNQPQHF	TGTGCCAGCAGCTTAGATGGGAGGTATAATCAGCCCCAGCATTTT
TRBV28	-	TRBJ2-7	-	CASSLTRYEQYF	TGTGCCAGCAGTCTGACTCGCTACGAGCAGTACTTC
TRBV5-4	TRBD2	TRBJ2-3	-	CASSFSGSRADTQYF	TGTGCCAGCAGTTTTAGCGGGAGTCGGGCAGATACGCAGTATTTT
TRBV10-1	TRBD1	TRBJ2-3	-	CASSQRRTGGADTQYF	TGCGCCAGCTCACAGCGTAGGACAGGGGGCGCAGATACGCAGTATTTT
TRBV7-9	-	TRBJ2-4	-	CASSPHLAGQTNIQYF	TGTGCCAGCAGCCCCCACCTGGCGGGTCAAACGAACATTCAGTACTTC
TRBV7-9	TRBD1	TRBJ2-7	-	CASSSDVTGIIHEQYF	TGTGCCAGCAGCTCCGATGTGACAGGGATAATCCACGAGCAGTACTTC
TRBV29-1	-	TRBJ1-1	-	CSVVQVSRSNTEAFF	TGCAGCGTTGTTCAAGTGAGCAGGTCGAACACTGAAGCTTTCTTT
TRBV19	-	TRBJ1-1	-	CASSVEEGITEAFF	TGTGCCAGTAGCGTTGAGGAGGGGATCACTGAAGCTTTCTTT
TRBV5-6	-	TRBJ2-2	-	CASSALDRRSNTGELFF	TGTGCCAGCAGCGCTTTGGACCGGCGGTCGAACACCGGGGAGCTGTTTTTT
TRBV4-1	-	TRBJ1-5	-	CASSQDQSHQPQHF	TGCGCCAGCAGCCAAGATCAATCCCATCAGCCCCAGCATTTT
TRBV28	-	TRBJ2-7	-	CASSVIIYEQYF	TGTGCCAGCAGTGTGATCATCTACGAGCAGTACTTC
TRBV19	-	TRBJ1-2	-	CASSMQGNYYGYTF	TGTGCCAGTAGTATGCAGGGTAATTACTATGGCTACACCTTC
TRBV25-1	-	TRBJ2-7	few	CASSEGGTLREQYF	TGTGCCAGCAGTGAGGGGGGCACCCTGAGGGAGCAGTACTTC
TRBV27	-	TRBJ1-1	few	CASSLYGSPNTEAFF	TGTGCCAGCAGTTTATACGGATCCCCGAACACTGAAGCTTTCTTT
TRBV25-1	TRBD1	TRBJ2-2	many	CAISAAGGAGTGELFF	TGTGCCATCTCTGCCGCAGGGGGCGCTGGCACCGGGGAGCTGTTTTTT
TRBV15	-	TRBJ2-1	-	CATSRELFSSYNEQFF	TGTGCCACCAGCAGAGAACTCTTCAGCTCCTACAATGAGCAGTTCTTC
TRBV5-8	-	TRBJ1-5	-	CASSLERHNQPQHF	TGTGCCAGCAGCTTAGAGCGACACAATCAGCCCCAGCATTTT
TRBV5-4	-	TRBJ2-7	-	CASSPAGGEAYEQYF	TGTGCCAGCAGCCCGGCGGGTGGGGAGGCCTACGAGCAGTACTTC
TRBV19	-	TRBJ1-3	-	CATEHRSGNTIYF	TGTGCCACCGAACACCGCTCTGGAAACACCATATATTTT